This T cell receptor beta chain comes out of a study of cytomegalovirus exposure and HLA in healthy donors. Overall study results and limits: Through in vitro validation, a few CMV-associated chains were shown to be specific for CMV antigens.

Primers included in the PCR were 60 Vbeta and 13 Jbeta primers. Clones were sequenced by immunoSEQ multiplex PCR, and TCRdb holds only the in-frame ones, with some missing. The table lists around 51,000 clones. Of note for this clone: The antigen remains unidentified.

The CDR3 loop spans 15 amino acids. Germline assignment: CDR1 SGHRS and CDR2 YFSETQ. V was trimmed by 0 bases and J by 4 bases, leaving 11 bases between them. The sequenced sample consisted of PBMCs. The V call is TRBV5-1, the J call TRBJ1-5; D is unresolved. The sequence was obtained from a woman aged 35 to 49 in good health and CMV-seronegative. CDR3 amino acids: CASSLGITGNQPQHF. In DNA form, the CDR3 reads TGCGCCAGCAGCTTGGGTATTACGGGAAATCAGCCCCAGCATTTT.